This T cell receptor (beta chain) originates from a study of naive CD8 T cells in extremely preterm neonates. Healthy children aged about 16-60 months having elective surgery, and healthy nonsmoking adults, gave blood. Sorting kept Annexin V-negative CD3+CD8+CD45RA+CCR7+ naive T cells. The study, taken as a whole, reports: The authors flagged variable productive template counts in preterm samples.

Only one count was recorded for this clone. Its antigen is not known. The method was immunoSEQ multiplex PCR; TCRdb's version includes in-frame clones alone and lacks a portion of them. The sample contains about 7,100 clones, around 98% of which appear only once. The clonotype originates from a human donor in good health. Input material: naive CD8+ T cells from blood.

CDR3 nucleotide sequence: TGTGCCAGCAGTGATAGGGGGCCAGGTCCAATCCACAATGAGCAGTTCTTC. This sequence encodes CASSDRGPGPIHNEQFF. V gene TRBV25-1 combines with J gene TRBJ2-1; TRBD1 agrees at 7 bases. The CDR3 has 17 amino acids. The germline gives CDR1 MGHDK, CDR2 SYGVNS. V trimming: 3 bases; J trimming: 5 bases; junction bases outside the gene matches: 13. Full variable domain (outside the CDR3, taken from reference TRBV25-1 and TRBJ2-1): EADIYQTPRYLVIGTGKKITLECSQTMGHDKMYWYQQDPGMELHLIHYSYGVNSTEKGDLSSESTVSRIRTEHFPLTLESARPSHTSQYLCASSDRGPGPIHNEQFFGPGTRLTVL.